This is a list of T cell receptor beta chains from one sample in a study of somatic mutations in cytotoxic T cells in rheumatoid arthritis. Clones were read by immunoSEQ multiplex PCR, and TCRdb kept only the in-frame ones, dropping some. The sample lists under 25,000 clones, less than 90% occurring once. The sample was CD8+ T cells sorted from blood. Every receptor here comes from a man aged 40-49 years in good health. Each CDR3 is given with its conserved first and last residue. The D gene is left open where the match is weak. Size tells how often a clone was seen (once, few, many) or the class of an expanded clone, and some rows leave it out.

NA	TRBJ2-1	TRBV13	TRBD2	CASSLRLAGGPGDEQFF
NA	TRBJ2-7	TRBV7-2	NA	CASSLGTASEQYF
NA	TRBJ1-5	TRBV28	NA	CASSPYVGERGNQPQHF
NA	TRBJ2-1	TRBV28	TRBD2	CASSGPGGLAGGGTGNEQFF
few	TRBJ1-1	TRBV27	NA	CASRRRVGTEAFF
NA	TRBJ1-2	TRBV7-3	TRBD1	CASSSGQGLYGYTF
few	TRBJ2-7	TRBV15	NA	CATSVDLGGPSYEQYF
NA	TRBJ2-7	TRBV7-9	TRBD2	CASSPLGGDPYEQYF
NA	TRBJ2-2	TRBV27	NA	CASSTVNTGELFF
NA	TRBJ2-7	TRBV13	NA	CASSSARAEHLSYEQYF
NA	TRBJ2-7	TRBV6-1	TRBD1	CASSEFGAGGDEQYF
NA	TRBJ2-7	TRBV4-2	NA	CASSLLSSPESYPHEQYF
NA	TRBJ1-1	TRBV4-1	NA	CASSLAGNTEAFF
NA	TRBJ1-2	TRBV25-1	NA	CASSYFIKAAEGYGYTF
NA	TRBJ1-2	TRBV30	NA	CAWLGQPYFTGYTF